The 23 T cell receptor beta chains below come from one sample, sequenced in a study of blood T cell repertoires in COVID-19 (dated by TCRdb to 2019 to 2021). The library was made by the immunoSEQ multiplex PCR assay. TCRdb re-hosts the immuneACCESS table, in-frame sequences only. Its copies lack some clones; in the studies checked, an unresolved V gene accounts for under half of them, and the cause for the rest is not known. In this sample the table shows about 330,000 clones, under 90% of which occur a single time. The ten largest clones add up to 10% of the sample. The specimen sequenced was PBMCs or T cells enriched from blood (not recorded which). The receptors stem from a woman aged 18-29 years who had recovered from COVID-19.

The table lists this clone with a count of one. The rearrangement links TRBV3-1 (or the pseudogene TRBV3-2) to TRBJ2-3; 7 nucleotides line up with TRBD2. Germline V gives CDR1 LGHDT, CDR2 YNNKEL (reference sequence). The ends lost 0 bases at V and 1 base at J; junction bases unmatched: 19. This CDR3 comprises 21 residues. CDR3 sequence: CASSQEGTGLSLLFGTDTQYF. In nucleotides, the CDR3 is TGTGCCAGCAGCCAAGAAGGAACGGGACTATCACTTTTATTTGGCACAGATACGCAGTATTTT.

This rearrangement joins TRBV28 to TRBJ1-5; no firm D call. The ends were cut back, 7 bases at V and 2 bases at J, with 12 bases in the middle. The CDR3 has 14 residues. Germline V gene data show CDR1 as MDHEN and CDR2 as SYDVKM. CDR3 residues: CASKGGLGNQPQHF. The CDR3 DNA reads TGTGCCAGCAAAGGAGGGTTAGGCAATCAGCCCCAGCATTTT.

This chain joins TRBV9 and TRBJ1-5; no clear D. V shed 3 bases and J shed 5 bases, with 12 bases lying between them. The CDR3 sequence is 14 residues long. Germline CDR1 reads SGDLS; CDR2 reads YYNGEE. The CDR3 is CASSATQNHQPQHF. CDR3 in DNA: TGTGCCAGCAGCGCGACACAGAACCATCAGCCCCAGCATTTT.

Only one count was recorded for this clone. This sequence joins TRBV29-1 and TRBJ1-4, with 9 bases lining up with TRBD1. CDR3 length: 14 residues. Germline CDR1 is SQVTM and CDR2 is ANQGSEA. Losses at the gene ends were 5 bases for V and 7 bases for J; bases not matched to a gene: 8. CDR3 loop: CSVQKPGQGEKLFF. The CDR3 nucleotides are TGCAGCGTTCAAAAACCGGGACAGGGTGAAAAACTGTTTTTT. The full variable domain, rest sourced from reference TRBV29-1 and TRBJ1-4, is SAVISQKPSRDICQRGTSLTIQCQVDSQVTMMFWYRQQPGQSLTLIATANQGSEATYESGFVIDKFPISRPNLTFSTLTVSNMSPEDSSIYLCSVQKPGQGEKLFFGSGTQLSVL.

V and J are TRBV19 and TRBJ1-1, with no clear D. The CDR3 extends over 13 amino acids. Germline V lookup: CDR1 LNHDA, CDR2 SQIVND (reference sequence). The V end was cut by 4 bases, the J end by 4 bases, with 10 bases between. The CDR3 DNA reads as TGTGCCAGTAGTAGGAGCCTAACCACTGAAGCTTTCTTT. It encodes CASSRSLTTEAFF.

This clone has only one observation. This chain links TRBV7-9 with TRBJ1-4; 9 positions agree with TRBD1. V trimming: 4 bases; J trimming: 8 bases; junction bases outside the gene matches: 8. This CDR3 is built from 15 residues. CDR1 is SEHNR, CDR2 FQNEAQ, per germline (reference sequence). CDR3 sequence: CASSSWTGEGEKLFF. DNA for the CDR3: TGTGCCAGCAGCTCCTGGACAGGGGAAGGAGAAAAACTGTTTTTT.

The chain carries TRBV5-1 and TRBJ2-5; 10 bases match TRBD1. The V and J ends lost 0 bases and 8 bases, in that order; junction bases with no gene match: 7. This CDR3 is 15 amino acids long. The germline V gene encodes CDR1 SGHRS and CDR2 YFSETQ. Here the CDR3 DNA reads TGCGCCAGCAGCTTGGTTGGGACAGGGGTTGATACCCAGTACTTC. This gives the protein CASSLVGTGVDTQYF.

The chain employs TRBV5-8 and TRBJ1-1; D unresolved. The CDR3 covers 12 residues. Trimming left V 1 base short and J 5 bases short, with 6 bases between. Germline CDR1 is SGHTS and CDR2 is YDEGEE. The CDR3 coding sequence is TGTGCCAGCAGCTTGTGGGAGACTGAAGCTTTCTTT. Protein: CASSLWETEAFF.

This chain uses TRBV12-3 or TRBV12-4 with TRBJ1-3; D call uncertain. V was shortened by 9 bases and J by 4 bases, with 13 bases between the two germline ends. CDR3 length equals 13 residues. Here the CDR3 DNA reads TGTGCCAGTTCCCCCGCGTCCGGAAACACCATATATTTT. Its protein is CASSPASGNTIYF.

The table lists this clone with a few counts. V is TRBV28 and J is TRBJ1-1; 9 bases align to TRBD1. The germline V gene has CDR1 MDHEN and CDR2 SYDVKM. The V segment lost 4 bases and the J segment 10 bases; nucleotides outside the gene matches: 10. The CDR3 has 14 residues. The chain's CDR3 is CASSSTPGQGTAFF. The CDR3 coding sequence is TGTGCCAGCAGTTCTACCCCCGGACAGGGGACAGCTTTCTTT.

This clone has more than one count but fewer than ten. The chain employs TRBV7-2 and TRBJ1-2; the match to TRBD1 covers 12 bases. The CDR3 runs to 16 residues. The V segment lost 0 bases and the J segment 8 bases; nucleotides outside the gene matches: 7. In germline, CDR1 is SGHTA, CDR2 FQGNSA. This CDR3 reads CASSLAPGQGAEGYTF. In DNA, the CDR3 is TGTGCCAGCAGCTTAGCGCCGGGACAGGGGGCAGAGGGCTACACCTTC.

In its sample, this clone was seen a few times. The chain links TRBV5-1 to TRBJ2-7; tentatively, D is TRBD1 (6 bases). Germline assignment: CDR1 SGHRS and CDR2 YFSETQ. The length of the CDR3 is 15 residues. Trimming left V 0 bases short and J 4 bases short, with 14 bases between. The CDR3 DNA is TGCGCCAGCAGCTTGGATGGGGGCCGCGGGTACGAGCAGTACTTC. Protein: CASSLDGGRGYEQYF.

CDR3 nucleotides: TGTGCCAGCAATCCTACTAGCGGTCCCCCCGGGGAGCTGTTTTTT. Amino acids: CASNPTSGPPGELFF. The V gene is TRBV2, the J gene TRBJ2-2, with 8 nucleotides matching TRBD2. This CDR3 contains 15 residues. Per the germline V gene, CDR1 is SNHLY and CDR2 is FYNNEI. Unmatched junction bases numbered 10, after V lost 7 bases and J lost 6 bases.

V and J are TRBV4-1 and TRBJ2-1, with 7 bases that match TRBD2. Germline loops: CDR1 MGHRA, CDR2 YSYEKL. The CDR3 has 16 amino acids. The ends lost 0 bases at V and 4 bases at J; junction bases unmatched: 6. The CDR3 DNA sequence: TGCGCCAGCAGCCAAGACGAGACTAGCCAATACAATGAGCAGTTCTTC. Translated, it gives CASSQDETSQYNEQFF.

The chain has TRBV10-1 and TRBJ1-1; maybe TRBD1 (5 bases). Trimming took off 5 bases at V and 1 base at J, with 11 bases between the two ends. The CDR3 consists of 14 residues. CDR1 is WNHNN and CDR2 is SYGVQD in the germline V gene (reference sequence). CDR3 sequence reads: CASSPGSGNTEAFF. The DNA of the CDR3 is TGCGCCAGCAGTCCAGGGTCGGGGAACACTGAAGCTTTCTTT.

J is TRBJ2-7 and V is TRBV25-1; the D gene is possibly TRBD2 (6 bases). CDR1 and CDR2 (germline): MGHDK, SYGVNS. Trimming left V 7 bases short and J 3 bases short, with 13 bases between. CDR3 length: 13 residues. CDR3 nucleotides: TGTGCCAGCAATAGCGGAGGCGTCTACGAGCAGTACTTC. Protein product: CASNSGGVYEQYF.

Points on this clone: The junction departs from germline at one end; a sequencing error may be responsible. The genes are TRBV19 and TRBJ1-1; D may be TRBD1 (6 bases). This CDR3 is 13 amino acids long. Germline V lookup: CDR1 LNHDA, CDR2 SQIVND (reference sequence). CDR3 amino acids: CASNIQGATEAFF. The CDR3 DNA reads TGTGCCAGTAATATACAGGGTGCAACTGAAGCTTTCTTT.

The rearrangement links TRBV2 to TRBJ1-2; 7 bases fit TRBD1. Germline trimming cut 3 bases from V and 2 bases from J; bases unmatched to any gene: 6. The CDR3 is 15 amino acids. Germline V gives CDR1 SNHLY, CDR2 FYNNEI. DNA of the CDR3: TGTGCCAGCAGTGAGACAGGGATCCCAAACTATGGCTACACCTTC. It translates to CASSETGIPNYGYTF. Complete variable domain (other parts from reference TRBV2 and TRBJ1-2): EPEVTQTPSHQVTQMGQEVILRCVPISNHLYFYWYRQILGQKVEFLVSFYNNEISEKSEIFDDQFSVERPDGSNFTLKIRSTKLEDSAMYFCASSETGIPNYGYTFGSGTRLTVV.

V gene TRBV28 combines with J gene TRBJ1-2; TRBD1 matches at 8 bases. The CDR3 consists of 18 residues. Per the germline V gene, CDR1 is MDHEN and CDR2 is SYDVKM. The ends lost 3 bases at V and 5 bases at J; junction bases unmatched: 17. The CDR3 sequence is CASSFHYPPDRARYGYTF. The CDR3 DNA reads as TGTGCCAGCAGTTTTCATTACCCGCCGGACAGGGCGAGATATGGCTACACCTTC.

This clone was detected a few times. The gene calls are TRBV5-1 and TRBJ2-1; D may be TRBD1 (6 bases). Germline lookup yields CDR1 SGHRS and CDR2 YFSETQ. Trimming removed 0 bases at V and 5 bases at J, with 15 bases between. The length of the CDR3 is 16 residues. The CDR3 DNA sequence: TGCGCCAGCAGCTTGGCCCAGGGGATTCCTCACAATGAGCAGTTCTTC. Translation gives CASSLAQGIPHNEQFF. Variable domain in full (rest from reference TRBV5-1 and TRBJ2-1): KAGVTQTPRYLIKTRGQQVTLSCSPISGHRSVSWYQQTPGQGLQFLFEYFSETQRNKGNFPGRFSGRQFSNSRSEMNVSTLELGDSALYLCASSLAQGIPHNEQFFGPGTRLTVL.

This clone was counted a few times. This rearrangement joins TRBV18 to TRBJ2-3, with 9 positions matching TRBD2. The V segment lost 6 bases and the J segment 5 bases; nucleotides outside the gene matches: 15. The CDR3 runs 17 residues. Per germline, CDR1 KGHSH and CDR2 LQKENI. CDR3 residues: CASSRGGRGPTIDTQYF. In DNA form, the CDR3 reads TGTGCCAGCTCCCGCGGCGGGAGGGGACCCACAATAGATACGCAGTATTTT.

The chain employs TRBV30 and TRBJ2-2; 8 nucleotides match TRBD2. The length of the CDR3 is 16 residues. In germline, CDR1 is GTSNPN, CDR2 SVGIG (reference sequence). Unmatched junction bases numbered 5, after V lost 0 bases and J lost 2 bases. The CDR3 DNA reads TGTGCCTGGAGTGTAAGCCGGACTAGCAACACCGGGGAGCTGTTTTTT. Translating it yields CAWSVSRTSNTGELFF.

J is TRBJ1-1 and V is TRBV11-3; 12 bases agree with TRBD1. Germline trimming cut 1 base from V and 8 bases from J; bases unmatched to any gene: 2. The CDR3 contains 14 residues. Germline CDR1 is SGHNT and CDR2 is YENEEA. CDR3 DNA sequence: TGTGCCAGCAGCTTAGGGGGGACAGGGGGCGAAGCTTTCTTT. Translation: CASSLGGTGGEAFF.